The entry below describes one T cell receptor (beta chain). The antigen is undetermined. This sample stems from a study of cytomegalovirus exposure and HLA in healthy donors. After removal of 6 bases from V and 1 base from J, the junction contained 3 bases not matched to a gene. Germline V gene data show CDR1 as SNHLY and CDR2 as FYNNEI. The CDR3 is 15 residues long. The study's findings and limits: Subsequent analysis found a tendency for first-cohort TCR clusters to co-occur within the 95 to 150 validation repertoires. Testing in vitro showed a few CMV-associated chains specific for CMV antigens.

Method: immunoSEQ multiplex PCR; TCRdb's copy keeps in-frame clones and lacks some. The sample has roughly 80,000 clones, approximately 91% seen once. This rearrangement joins TRBV2 to TRBJ2-2, with TRBD2 matching over 9 bases. The sequence came from a man aged 30 to 39 in good health and CMV-seronegative. The specimen sequenced was PBMCs. CDR3 coding DNA: TGTGCCAGCAGCCCTAGCGGGGTGAACACCGGGGAGCTGTTTTTT. Its protein is CASSPSGVNTGELFF.